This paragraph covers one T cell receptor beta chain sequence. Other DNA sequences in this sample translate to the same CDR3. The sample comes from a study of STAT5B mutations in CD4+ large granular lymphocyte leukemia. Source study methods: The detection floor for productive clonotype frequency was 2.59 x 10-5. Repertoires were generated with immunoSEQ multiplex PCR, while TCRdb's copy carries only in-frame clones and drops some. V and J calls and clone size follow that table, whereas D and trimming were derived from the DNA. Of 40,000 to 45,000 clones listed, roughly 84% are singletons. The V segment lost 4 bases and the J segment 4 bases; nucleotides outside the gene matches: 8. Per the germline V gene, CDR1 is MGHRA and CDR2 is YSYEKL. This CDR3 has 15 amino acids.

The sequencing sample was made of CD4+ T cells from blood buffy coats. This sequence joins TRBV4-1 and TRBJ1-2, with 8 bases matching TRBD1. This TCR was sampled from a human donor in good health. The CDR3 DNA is TGCGCCAGCAGCCGGCCGGGACAGGTGGTCTATGGCTACACCTTC. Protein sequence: CASSRPGQVVYGYTF.